This is a list of T cell receptor beta chains from one sample in a study of T cell responses to AZD1222 COVID-19 vaccine. Assay used: immunoSEQ multiplex PCR; TCRdb lists only in-frame clones, some missing. Of tens of thousands of clones listed, 75% to 90% were seen once; the top ten hold less than 7%. The specimen comprised peripheral blood, sampled on day 0 of AZD1222 vaccination. These TCRs come from an adult in good health. Both conserved end residues are part of each CDR3. The order of the fields is D gene, V gene, J gene, clone size, CDR3 DNA, CDR3 protein. A D gene is named only where the DNA matches it firmly. Clone size is not always given. Where it is, it says once, few, many or a class for expanded clones.

-	TRBV18	TRBJ2-5	-	TGTGCCAGCTCACCACCGGGGACCCGGGAGACCCAGTACTTC	CASSPPGTRETQYF
-	TRBV30	TRBJ2-7	-	TGTGCCTGGAGTCCGGCGGGATCTTACGAGCAGTACTTC	CAWSPAGSYEQYF
-	TRBV11-3	TRBJ2-7	-	TGTGCCAGCAGCTTAGGGCCCCAAGGGAACGAGCAGTACTTC	CASSLGPQGNEQYF
TRBD1	TRBV6-5	TRBJ1-1	-	TGTGCCAGCAGTTATACGACAGGGGGCTTCACTGAAGCTTTCTTT	CASSYTTGGFTEAFF
TRBD1	TRBV7-9	TRBJ1-1	-	TGTGCCAGCAGCTCACTAGGGCAGGGGGCTTCGTACACTGAAGCTTTCTTT	CASSSLGQGASYTEAFF
TRBD2	TRBV30	TRBJ2-1	-	TGTGCCTGGGAGCGGGAGGGGTACAATGAGCAGTTCTTC	CAWEREGYNEQFF
-	TRBV7-3	TRBJ2-1	-	TGTGCCAGCAGCTACACGCGGGGAAACTACAATGAGCAGTTCTTC	CASSYTRGNYNEQFF
TRBD1	TRBV30	TRBJ1-5	-	TGTGCCTGGAGTGAGGACAGGGGAGGGCAGCCCCAGCATTTT	CAWSEDRGGQPQHF
-	TRBV28	TRBJ2-3	-	TGTGCCAGCAGAACAGGGACAGATACGCAGTATTTT	CASRTGTDTQYF
TRBD2	TRBV7-2	TRBJ2-3	-	TGTGCCAGCAGCTTAGGGACTAGCGGGGGAGACACAGATACGCAGTATTTT	CASSLGTSGGDTDTQYF
TRBD2	TRBV7-7	TRBJ2-2	-	TGTGCCAGCAGCTTAATAGCGGGAGAGGGCACCGGGGAGCTGTTTTTT	CASSLIAGEGTGELFF
-	TRBV7-8	TRBJ1-5	-	TGTGCCAGCAGTCTTAGCAATCAGCCCCAGCATTTT	CASSLSNQPQHF
TRBD1	TRBV6-5	TRBJ2-7	-	TGTGCCAGCAGTTACAGGACAGGGGGGTCCTACGAGCAGTACTTC	CASSYRTGGSYEQYF
TRBD1	TRBV3-1/TRBV3-2	TRBJ1-1	-	TGTGCCAGCAGCCCTCGACGTGGCCAGGGGGGAATGAACACTGAAGCTTTCTTT	CASSPRRGQGGMNTEAFF
TRBD2	TRBV10-1	TRBJ2-3	once	TGCGCCAGCAGTGGACTAGCGGGGTCCACAGATACGCAGTATTTT	CASSGLAGSTDTQYF
TRBD1	TRBV24-1	TRBJ2-3	-	TGTGCCACCAGTGAATCCCCCGGGACAGGTACGCAGTATTTT	CATSESPGTGTQYF
TRBD2	TRBV9	TRBJ2-1	once	TGTGCCAGCAGCGCCGAGCGGACTAGCGGGAGAAATGAGCAGTTCTTC	CASSAERTSGRNEQFF
TRBD2	TRBV7-3	TRBJ2-1	-	TGTGCCAGCAGCTTAGAGTCAGCTAGCGGAAATGAGCAGTTCTTC	CASSLESASGNEQFF
TRBD1	TRBV6-6	TRBJ2-1	-	TGTGCCAGCAGGGCCCCCGGGACAGGGGGCCGGGATGAGCAGTTCTTC	CASRAPGTGGRDEQFF
-	TRBV28	TRBJ1-3	-	TGTGCCAGCAGCCGTGGGGGGACTGGAAACACCATATATTTT	CASSRGGTGNTIYF
-	TRBV25-1	TRBJ1-2	once	TGTGCCAGCAGTGAGATGGGAGGAAGCTATGGCTACACCTTC	CASSEMGGSYGYTF
-	TRBV7-9	TRBJ2-1	few	TGTGCCAGCATCTCACGTGGGCGGCCGACCTACAATGAGCAGTTCTTC	CASISRGRPTYNEQFF